A single sample is the source of the 5 T cell receptor beta chains below, sequenced in a study of T-cell reconstitution after alpha-beta-depleted transplantation in children. As it was prepared, the TCRbeta library received unique molecular identifiers. TCRdb fed the PCR reads into MiXCR, producing one record per CDR3 protein. This table has approximately 340,000 distinct CDR3 sequences, 10% appearing once. The specimen comprised PBMCs from the stem cell graft donor, sampled from the stem cell graft. These receptor sequences come from a human donor who donated a stem cell graft to a child with acute lymphoblastic leukemia.

This clonotype showed up just a few times. This sequence joins TRBV28 and TRBJ2-3; D is perhaps TRBD1 or TRBD2 (5 bases each). The germline gives CDR1 MDHEN, CDR2 SYDVKM. CDR3 length: 15 residues. Trimming stripped 5 bases from V and 7 bases from J, with 19 bases between. The CDR3 reads CASSLLGRVINTQYF. The CDR3 DNA reads as TGTGCCAGCAGTCTCCTGGGGCGGGTGATTAATACGCAGTATTTT.

V is TRBV12-3 or TRBV12-4 and J is TRBJ2-2; D not resolved. Trimming cost V 2 bases and J 4 bases, with 11 bases left between them. The length of the CDR3 is 15 residues. CDR3 sequence (DNA): TGTGCCAGCAGTTTATTTGGGTTGTTCACCGGGGAGCTGTTTTTT. Translating it yields CASSLFGLFTGELFF.

The chain is built from TRBV20-1 and TRBJ2-7; D perhaps matches TRBD1 (5 bases). Germline V gene sequence: CDR1 DFQATT, CDR2 SNEGSKA (reference sequence). Trimming pared 1 base from V and 6 bases from J, leaving 25 bases between. This CDR3 has 17 residues. CDR3 DNA sequence: TGCAGTGCTAGAGGTGGTCGGCGGAGCAACCGTAGGGGCGAGCAGTACTTC. This gives the protein CSARGGRRSNRRGEQYF.

The rearrangement joins TRBV20-1 to TRBJ2-5; TRBD2 is a possible D gene (5 bases). The CDR3 extends over 14 amino acids. Per germline, CDR1 DFQATT and CDR2 SNEGSKA (reference sequence). Trimming removed 6 bases from V and 1 base from J, with 15 bases in between. CDR3 in amino acids: CSAYYLRAQETQYF. The CDR3 coding sequence is TGCAGTGCATATTACTTGAGGGCCCAAGAGACCCAGTACTTC.

The chain has TRBV7-2 and TRBJ2-7; 12 bases agree with TRBD2. The trim removed 1 base at V and 4 bases at J, leaving 5 bases unmatched. The CDR3 length is 16 residues. CDR1 SGHTA and CDR2 FQGNSA come from the germline V gene. The CDR3 loop is CASSLGASGREYEQYF. CDR3 nucleotides: TGTGCCAGCAGCTTAGGGGCTAGCGGGAGGGAATACGAGCAGTACTTC. The entire variable domain, with the rest obtained from reference TRBV7-2 and TRBJ2-7, is as follows: GAGVSQSPSNKVTEKGKDVELRCDPISGHTALYWYRQSLGQGLEFLIYFQGNSAPDKSGLPSDRFSAERTGGSVSTLTIQRTQQEDSAVYLCASSLGASGREYEQYFGPGTRLTVT.